This T cell receptor (beta chain) was captured in a study of OX40 agonist ivuxolimab in advanced cancers. This CDR3 comprises 13 residues. V was pared by 5 bases and J by 1 base, with 8 bases between. From germline, CDR1 is LNHDA and CDR2 SQIVND (reference sequence). Data came from immunoSEQ multiplex PCR; TCRdb stores just in-frame clones and leaves some out. Counted here are about 120,000 clones, approximately 90% occurring once; the ten biggest clones make up about 0.55%. Material: CD4+ or CD8+ T cells sorted from blood, obtained in a trial of the OX40 agonist ivuxolimab. The receptor was isolated from an adult with an advanced solid tumor such as melanoma, head and neck, liver or kidney cancer. V and J are TRBV19 and TRBJ1-1; perhaps TRBD1 as D (5 bases). Written as DNA, the CDR3 is TGTGCCAGTAGTGATACAGGGAACACTGAAGCTTTCTTT. Its protein is CASSDTGNTEAFF.